This is a list of T cell receptor beta chains from one sample in a study of T cell changes during pregnancy in multiple sclerosis. Profiled with immunoSEQ multiplex PCR; TCRdb holds only in-frame clones, not every one. The repertoire holds roughly 40,000 clones, with roughly 90% as singletons. The sequenced sample was CD8+ T cells from peripheral blood mononuclear cells, obtained in the first trimester of pregnancy. The source of these receptors is a female donor with multiple sclerosis, enrolled in a pregnancy study. CDR3s include the opening cysteine and the closing phenylalanine or tryptophan. A D gene is named only where the DNA matches it firmly.

J gene,D gene,V gene,CDR3 length,CDR3 protein
TRBJ2-2,-,TRBV9,16,CASSVGRHTNTGELFF
TRBJ1-1,TRBD1,TRBV25-1,13,CASRDTGVTEAFF
TRBJ2-7,-,TRBV11-2,12,CASSSHSYEQYF
TRBJ2-1,-,TRBV9,12,CASSVSSDEQFF
TRBJ2-3,-,TRBV7-9,18,CASSSTPREVVSPDTQYF
TRBJ1-3,TRBD1,TRBV7-9,16,CASSSSQGSAGNTIYF
TRBJ2-7,-,TRBV5-1,14,CASNRDQGNYEQYF
TRBJ2-5,-,TRBV6-6,10,CASLKETQYF
TRBJ1-1,-,TRBV12-2,16,CASRYHADRENTEAFF
TRBJ1-1,-,TRBV6-6,15,CASVKLAGRGTEAFF
TRBJ2-1,TRBD2,TRBV30,14,CAWSVGLASWEQFF
TRBJ2-5,-,TRBV29-1,11,CSVGGLETQYF
TRBJ2-1,TRBD1,TRBV9,17,CASSPATGGRDYNEQFF
TRBJ2-3,TRBD1,TRBV9,14,CASSQDRGGDTQYF
TRBJ1-2,-,TRBV13,14,CASSLQGSSYGYTF
TRBJ2-7,-,TRBV11-2,12,CASSSPPGEQYF
TRBJ2-3,TRBD2,TRBV4-2,15,CASSPTSGGTDTQYF
TRBJ2-1,TRBD2,TRBV2,17,CASSEDGTSGGAYEQFF